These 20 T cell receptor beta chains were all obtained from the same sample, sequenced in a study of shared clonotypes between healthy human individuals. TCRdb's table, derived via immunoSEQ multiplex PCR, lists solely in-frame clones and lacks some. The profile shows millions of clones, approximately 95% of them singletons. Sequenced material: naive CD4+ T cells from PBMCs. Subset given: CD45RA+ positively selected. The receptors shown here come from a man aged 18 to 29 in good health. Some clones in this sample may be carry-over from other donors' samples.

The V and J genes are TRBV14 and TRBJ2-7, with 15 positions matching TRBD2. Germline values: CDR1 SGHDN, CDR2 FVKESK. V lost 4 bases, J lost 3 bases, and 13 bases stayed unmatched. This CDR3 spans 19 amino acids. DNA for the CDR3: TGTGCCAGCAGCCGCCTCCCCGGGACTAGCGGGAGGAGTGGCTACGAGCAGTACTTC. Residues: CASSRLPGTSGRSGYEQYF.

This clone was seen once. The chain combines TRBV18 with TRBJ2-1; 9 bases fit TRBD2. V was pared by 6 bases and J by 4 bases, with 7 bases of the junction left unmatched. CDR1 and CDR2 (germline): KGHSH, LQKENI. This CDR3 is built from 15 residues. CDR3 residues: CASSQGLAQYNEQFF. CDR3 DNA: TGTGCCAGCTCCCAGGGACTAGCACAATACAATGAGCAGTTCTTC.

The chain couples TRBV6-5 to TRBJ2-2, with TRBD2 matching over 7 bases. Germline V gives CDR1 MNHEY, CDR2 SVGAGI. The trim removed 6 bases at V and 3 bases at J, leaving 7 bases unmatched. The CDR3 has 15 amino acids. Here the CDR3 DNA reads TGTGCCAGCAGCCCGGGGGGACTCTACACCGGGGAGCTGTTTTTT. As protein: CASSPGGLYTGELFF.

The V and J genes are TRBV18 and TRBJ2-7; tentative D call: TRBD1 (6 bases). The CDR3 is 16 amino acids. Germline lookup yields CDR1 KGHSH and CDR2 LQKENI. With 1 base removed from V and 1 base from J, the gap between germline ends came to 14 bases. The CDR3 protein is CASSPLIGGTSYEQYF. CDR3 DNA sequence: TGTGCCAGCTCACCACTTATAGGGGGTACGTCCTACGAGCAGTACTTC.

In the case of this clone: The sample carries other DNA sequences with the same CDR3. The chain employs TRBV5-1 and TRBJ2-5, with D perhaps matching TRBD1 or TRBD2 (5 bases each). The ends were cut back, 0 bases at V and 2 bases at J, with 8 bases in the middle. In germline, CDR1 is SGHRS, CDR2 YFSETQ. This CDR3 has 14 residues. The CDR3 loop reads CASSLGGSQETQYF. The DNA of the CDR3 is TGCGCCAGCAGCTTGGGGGGGTCACAAGAGACCCAGTACTTC.

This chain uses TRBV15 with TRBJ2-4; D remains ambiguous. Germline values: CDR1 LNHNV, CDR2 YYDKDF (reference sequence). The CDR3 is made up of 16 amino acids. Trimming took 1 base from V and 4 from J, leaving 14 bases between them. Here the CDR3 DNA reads TGTGCCACCAGCAGAGTAACGGGTACACTGAAAAACATTCAGTACTTC. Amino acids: CATSRVTGTLKNIQYF.

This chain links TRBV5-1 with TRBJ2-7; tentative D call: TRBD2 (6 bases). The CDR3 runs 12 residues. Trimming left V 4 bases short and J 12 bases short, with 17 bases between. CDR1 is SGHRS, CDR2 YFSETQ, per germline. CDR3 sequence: CASSGGLPPWYF. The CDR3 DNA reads TGCGCCAGCAGCGGGGGACTGCCCCCGTGGTACTTC.

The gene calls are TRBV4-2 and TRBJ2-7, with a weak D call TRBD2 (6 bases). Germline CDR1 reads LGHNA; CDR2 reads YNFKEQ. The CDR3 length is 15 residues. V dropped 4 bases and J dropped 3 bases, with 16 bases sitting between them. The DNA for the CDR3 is TGTGCCAGCAGCCCCCGGGACTCACACCACTACGAGCAGTACTTC. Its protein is CASSPRDSHHYEQYF.

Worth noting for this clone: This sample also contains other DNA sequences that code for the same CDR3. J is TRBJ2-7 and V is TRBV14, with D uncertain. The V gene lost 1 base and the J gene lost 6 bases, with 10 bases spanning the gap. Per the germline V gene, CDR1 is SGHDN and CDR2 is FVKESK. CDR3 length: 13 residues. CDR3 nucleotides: TGTGCCAGCAGCCAAGCCTTGCGAGGCGAGCAGTACTTC. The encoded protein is CASSQALRGEQYF.

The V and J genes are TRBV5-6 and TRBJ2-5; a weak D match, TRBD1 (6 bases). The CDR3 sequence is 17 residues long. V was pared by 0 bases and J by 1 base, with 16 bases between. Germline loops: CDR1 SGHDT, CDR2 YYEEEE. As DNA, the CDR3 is TGTGCCAGCAGCTTGGGGCCCAGGGGACCCCTCCAAGAGACCCAGTACTTC. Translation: CASSLGPRGPLQETQYF.

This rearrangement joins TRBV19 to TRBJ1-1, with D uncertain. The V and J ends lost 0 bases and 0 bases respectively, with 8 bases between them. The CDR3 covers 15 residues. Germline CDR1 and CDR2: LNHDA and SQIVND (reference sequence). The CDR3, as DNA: TGTGCCAGTAGTATAGAGGGCAGTATGAACACTGAAGCTTTCTTT. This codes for CASSIEGSMNTEAFF.

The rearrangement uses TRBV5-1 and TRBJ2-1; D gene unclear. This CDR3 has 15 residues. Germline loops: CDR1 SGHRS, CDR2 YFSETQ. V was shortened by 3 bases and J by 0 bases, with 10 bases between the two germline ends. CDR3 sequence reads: CASSSFPASYNEQFF. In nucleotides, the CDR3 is TGCGCCAGCAGCTCCTTTCCGGCCTCCTACAATGAGCAGTTCTTC.

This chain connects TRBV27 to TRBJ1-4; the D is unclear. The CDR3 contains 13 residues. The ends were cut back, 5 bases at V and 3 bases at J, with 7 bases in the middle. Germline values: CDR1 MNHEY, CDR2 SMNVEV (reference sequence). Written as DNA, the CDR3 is TGTGCCAGCAGTCCCTACGCTAATGAAAAACTGTTTTTT. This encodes CASSPYANEKLFF.

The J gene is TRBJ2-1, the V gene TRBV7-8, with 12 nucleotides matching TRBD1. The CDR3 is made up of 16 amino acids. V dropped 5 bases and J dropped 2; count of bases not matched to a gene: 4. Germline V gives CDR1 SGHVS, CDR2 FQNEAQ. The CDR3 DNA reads TGTGCCAGCAGCCTTGGGGACAGGGGGCCCTACAATGAGCAGTTCTTC. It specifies CASSLGDRGPYNEQFF. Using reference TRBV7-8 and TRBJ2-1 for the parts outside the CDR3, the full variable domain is GAGVSQSPRYKVAKRGQDVALRCDPISGHVSLFWYQQALGQGPEFLTYFQNEAQLDKSGLPSDRFFAERPEGSVSTLKIQRTQQEDSAVYLCASSLGDRGPYNEQFFGPGTRLTVL.

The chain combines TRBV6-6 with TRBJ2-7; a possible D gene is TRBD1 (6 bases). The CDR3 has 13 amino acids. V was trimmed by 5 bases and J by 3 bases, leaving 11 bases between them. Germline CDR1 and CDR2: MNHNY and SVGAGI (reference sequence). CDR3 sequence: CASSQGQLYEQYF. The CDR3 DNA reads TGTGCCAGCAGTCAAGGACAGCTCTACGAGCAGTACTTC.

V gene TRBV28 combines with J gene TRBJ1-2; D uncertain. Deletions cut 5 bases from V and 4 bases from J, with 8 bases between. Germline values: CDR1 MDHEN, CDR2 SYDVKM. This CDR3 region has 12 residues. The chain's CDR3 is CASSTMGYGYTF. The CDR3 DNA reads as TGTGCCAGCAGTACAATGGGCTATGGCTACACCTTC.

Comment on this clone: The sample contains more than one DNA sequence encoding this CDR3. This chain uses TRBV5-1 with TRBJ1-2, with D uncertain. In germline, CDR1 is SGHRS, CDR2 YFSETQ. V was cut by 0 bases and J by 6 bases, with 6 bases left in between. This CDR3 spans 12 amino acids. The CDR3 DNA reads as TGCGCCAGCAGCTTGGGGACGGATGGCTACACCTTC. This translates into CASSLGTDGYTF. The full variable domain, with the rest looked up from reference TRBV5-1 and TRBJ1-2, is KAGVTQTPRYLIKTRGQQVTLSCSPISGHRSVSWYQQTPGQGLQFLFEYFSETQRNKGNFPGRFSGRQFSNSRSEMNVSTLELGDSALYLCASSLGTDGYTFGSGTRLTVV.

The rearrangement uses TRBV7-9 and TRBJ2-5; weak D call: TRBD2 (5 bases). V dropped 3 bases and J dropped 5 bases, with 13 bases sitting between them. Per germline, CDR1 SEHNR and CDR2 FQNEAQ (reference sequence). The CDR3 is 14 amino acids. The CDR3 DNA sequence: TGTGCCAGCAGCTTCGGTTTGACGGGGGAGACCCAGTACTTC. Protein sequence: CASSFGLTGETQYF.

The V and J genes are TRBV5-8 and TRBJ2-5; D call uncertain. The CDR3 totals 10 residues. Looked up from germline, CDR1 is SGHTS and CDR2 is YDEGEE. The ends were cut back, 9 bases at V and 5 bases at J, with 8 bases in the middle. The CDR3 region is CATSSETQYF. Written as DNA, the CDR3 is TGTGCCACTTCGTCCGAGACCCAGTACTTC.

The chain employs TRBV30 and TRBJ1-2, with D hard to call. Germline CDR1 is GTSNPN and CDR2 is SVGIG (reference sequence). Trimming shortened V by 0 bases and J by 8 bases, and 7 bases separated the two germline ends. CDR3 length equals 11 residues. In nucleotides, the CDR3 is TGTGCCTGGAGTGTAAGGCCCGGCTACACCTTC. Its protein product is CAWSVRPGYTF.